The 32 T cell receptor beta chains given below trace back to one sample, sequenced in a study of neurological immune-mediated disorders. TCRdb fed the 5' RACE reads into MiXCR, producing one record per CDR3 protein. The sample carries more than 50,000 distinct CDR3 sequences, less than 25% recorded once. Described time point: technical triplicate 2. Sample: PBMCs. These receptors originate from a man aged 55-75 years with HTLV-1-associated myelopathy (HAM/TSP).

This clonotype was counted a single time. CDR3 nucleotide sequence: TGTGCCAGCAGCTTAGCGGGGGATGCCGAGCAGTACTTC. Encoded protein: CASSLAGDAEQYF. The chain has TRBV7-3 and TRBJ2-7; 7 bases line up with TRBD2. Germline CDR1 SGHTA, CDR2 FQGTGA. The CDR3 contains 13 residues. Unmatched junction bases numbered 4, after V lost 2 bases and J lost 6 bases.

This clonotype was recorded at least ten times. This chain links TRBV6-6 with TRBJ1-2; TRBD1 aligns across 9 bases. V shed 9 bases and J 6 bases; nucleotides not matched to a gene: 11. The CDR3 consists of 14 residues. Germline CDR1 and CDR2: MNHNY and SVGAGI (reference sequence). CDR3 in amino acids: CASEVRDREDGYTF. The CDR3 region has the DNA TGTGCCAGTGAAGTAAGGGACAGGGAGGATGGCTACACCTTC.

This clonotype occurred many times. The chain has TRBV12-3 or TRBV12-4 and TRBJ1-5, with D possibly being TRBD1 (5 bases). The CDR3 is 13 residues long. Trimming shortened V by 5 bases and J by 7 bases, and 12 bases separated the two germline ends. The DNA for the CDR3 is TGTGCCAGCAGTCCCGGCGGGACCCAGCCCCAGCATTTT. Protein product: CASSPGGTQPQHF.

This chain links TRBV5-6 with TRBJ1-5, with D possibly matching TRBD1 (5 bases). Deletions cut 5 bases from V and 0 bases from J, with 18 bases between. This CDR3 comprises 17 residues. Germline assignment: CDR1 SGHDT and CDR2 YYEEEE. The CDR3 coding sequence is TGTGCCAGCAGTTTCGGGCGAGGGACCTATAGCAATCAGCCCCAGCATTTT. Its translation is CASSFGRGTYSNQPQHF.

To note about this clonotype: This may arise from a read error, as a much more abundant clone is one base away. V usage is TRBV11-2 and J usage is TRBJ2-1; D is possibly TRBD1 or TRBD2 (5 bases each). Germline loops: CDR1 SGHAT, CDR2 FQNNGV. Deletions cut 1 base from V and 2 bases from J, with 6 bases between. This CDR3 region has 14 residues. CDR3 amino acids: CASSLAGPYNEQFF. CDR3 DNA: TGTGCCAGCAGCTTAGCGGGACCCTACAATGAGCAGTTCTTC.

This clonotype was counted ten times or more. This sequence joins TRBV6-2 or TRBV6-3 and TRBJ1-4, with 7 bases fitting TRBD1. In germline, CDR1 is MNHEY, CDR2 SVGEGT. V lost 2 bases to trimming and J lost 3 bases; unmatched junction nucleotides: 6. This CDR3 contains 16 residues. CDR3 amino acids: CASSYGLGQANEKLFF. The CDR3 DNA sequence: TGTGCCAGCAGTTACGGACTAGGACAGGCTAATGAAAAACTGTTTTTT.

This clonotype came up many times. The chain uses TRBV29-1 and TRBJ2-1; 8 positions agree with TRBD2. V shed 3 bases and J 4 bases; nucleotides not matched to a gene: 2. The germline gives CDR1 SQVTM, CDR2 ANQGSEA. This CDR3 contains 13 residues. The CDR3 spells CSVERGAYNEQFF. In nucleotides, the CDR3 is TGCAGCGTTGAGCGGGGGGCGTACAATGAGCAGTTCTTC.

This clonotype was counted many times. V is TRBV5-6 and J is TRBJ1-1; possibly TRBD1 for D (5 bases). Trimming removed 5 bases at V and 0 bases at J, with 17 bases between. Germline CDR1 reads SGHDT; CDR2 reads YYEEEE. The CDR3 consists of 16 residues. The CDR3 protein is CASSLRGGILNTEAFF. The DNA for the CDR3 is TGTGCCAGCAGTCTCCGGGGGGGGATACTGAACACTGAAGCTTTCTTT.

This clonotype has ten or more counts. The chain links TRBV29-1 to TRBJ2-3; TRBD2 is a possible D gene (6 bases). Trimming pared 6 bases from V and 3 bases from J, leaving 25 bases between. Germline V gene data show CDR1 as SQVTM and CDR2 as ANQGSEA. The length of the CDR3 is 17 residues. The CDR3 DNA reads TGCAGCGTGGGAGGTCGGAGAGACGCAGATCGGACAGATACGCAGTATTTT. It codes for CSVGGRRDADRTDTQYF.

V is TRBV6-5 and J is TRBJ2-2, with a tentative D call TRBD2 (6 bases). V was cut by 7 bases and J by 1 base, with 16 bases left in between. The CDR3 has 16 amino acids. The germline V gene has CDR1 MNHEY and CDR2 SVGAGI. The CDR3 region is CASNDGAGWNTGELFF. The CDR3 coding sequence is TGTGCCAGCAACGACGGTGCGGGATGGAACACCGGGGAGCTGTTTTTT.

This clonotype was picked up a small number of times. Possible read error: a much larger clone is one base away. CDR3 residues: CSARLGTIGRNEQFF. In DNA, the CDR3 is TGCAGTGCCCGGCTAGGGACTATCGGTCGGAATGAGCAGTTCTTC. The chain carries TRBV20-1 and TRBJ2-1; 7 nucleotides line up with TRBD2. Per germline, CDR1 DFQATT and CDR2 SNEGSKA (reference sequence). The CDR3 spans 15 residues. Trimming took 6 bases from V and 7 from J; bases not matched to a gene: 15.

This clonotype occurred many times. J is TRBJ2-1 and V is TRBV5-1; a possible D gene is TRBD2 (6 bases). Trimming left V 4 bases short and J 0 bases short, with 20 bases between. This CDR3 is 18 amino acids long. In germline, CDR1 is SGHRS, CDR2 YFSETQ. CDR3 DNA sequence: TGCGCCAGCAGCCCGAGGGGACTCGCATCAAGCTCCTACAATGAGCAGTTCTTC. Its protein is CASSPRGLASSSYNEQFF.

This clonotype came up many times. The rearrangement links TRBV5-1 to TRBJ2-7; D gene uncertain. V was shortened by 5 bases and J by 2 bases, with 14 bases between the two germline ends. The CDR3 covers 14 residues. The V gene's germline CDR1 is SGHRS and CDR2 YFSETQ. The CDR3 DNA reads as TGCGCCAGCAGTCAAACCGCATCCACCTACGAGCAGTACTTC. As protein: CASSQTASTYEQYF.

CDR3 sequence reads: CASSLRAEGGVYEQFF. The DNA for the CDR3 is TGTGCCAGCAGCTTAAGGGCAGAGGGGGGAGTCTATGAGCAGTTCTTC. This chain uses TRBV11-3 with TRBJ2-1; D possibly uses TRBD1 or TRBD2 (6 bases each). Germline loops: CDR1 SGHNT, CDR2 YENEEA. V was cut by 2 bases and J by 8 bases, with 19 bases left in between. The CDR3 runs 16 residues.

This clonotype was seen ten or more times. J is TRBJ2-4 and V is TRBV5-1, with D possibly TRBD2 on 6 matching bases. The CDR3 covers 14 residues. The V end lost 0 bases, the J end lost 9 bases, and 13 bases lay between the germline ends. Germline V gene data show CDR1 as SGHRS and CDR2 as YFSETQ. The CDR3 reads CASSLDGGVGIQYF. In nucleotides, the CDR3 is TGCGCCAGCAGCTTGGATGGAGGGGTTGGCATTCAGTACTTC.

Many counts were recorded for this clonotype. The chain recombines TRBV5-1 with TRBJ1-1; 9 positions match TRBD1. In germline, CDR1 is SGHRS, CDR2 YFSETQ. This CDR3 has 17 amino acids. V trimming: 0 bases; J trimming: 5 bases; junction bases outside the gene matches: 11. The CDR3 is CASSLVGTGLVETEAFF. As DNA, the CDR3 is TGCGCCAGCAGCTTGGTAGGGACAGGGTTGGTTGAAACTGAAGCTTTCTTT.

This clonotype was seen ten or more times. In DNA form, the CDR3 reads TGTGCCAGCAGCCCCTGGACAGGGCATGAAGCTTTCTTT. Its translation is CASSPWTGHEAFF. This chain links TRBV7-9 with TRBJ1-1, with 8 positions matching TRBD1. J gave up 7 bases and V 5 bases, and 6 bases lay outside the gene matches. The germline V gene has CDR1 SEHNR and CDR2 FQNEAQ (reference sequence). CDR3 size: 13 residues.

For this clonotype: A much larger clone differs from this one at a single base, so this may be a read error. The missing conserved phenylalanine or tryptophan at the end of this CDR3 makes a read error likely. This chain links TRBV29-1 with TRBJ1-2; 11 nucleotides match TRBD1. The V segment lost 5 bases and the J segment 7 bases; nucleotides outside the gene matches: 9. This CDR3 has 14 residues. Germline CDR1 reads SQVTM; CDR2 reads ANQGSEA. In DNA, the CDR3 is TGCAGCGTTCTGAGAGGACAGGGGGCCGGTGGCTACACCTCC. Translating gives CSVLRGQGAGGYTS.

This CDR3 is CASSSQVRSYEQYF. The CDR3 DNA reads TGTGCCAGCAGTTCCCAGGTCCGATCCTACGAGCAGTACTTC. This chain links TRBV12-3 or TRBV12-4 with TRBJ2-7; D is undetermined. This CDR3 region has 14 residues. Trimming cost V 4 bases and J 1 base, with 11 bases left between them.

This clonotype has a count of ten or more. The V gene is TRBV25-1, the J gene TRBJ2-5; D remains unclear. CDR1 and CDR2 (germline): MGHDK, SYGVNS. The CDR3 totals 11 residues. Trimming removed 7 bases from V and 4 bases from J, with 7 bases in between. The CDR3 DNA follows: TGTGCCAGCACCCTAGGAGAGACCCAGTACTTC. Translated: CASTLGETQYF.

This clonotype was observed many times. V gene TRBV29-1 combines with J gene TRBJ2-3; 11 positions match TRBD2. CDR1 and CDR2 (germline): SQVTM, ANQGSEA. This CDR3 region has 18 residues. Trimming removed 6 bases from V and 0 bases from J; junction bases left unmatched: 14. CDR3 loop: CSVGGLAADLSSTDTQYF. Written as DNA, the CDR3 is TGCAGCGTGGGGGGACTAGCGGCTGACCTATCTAGCACAGATACGCAGTATTTT.

This clonotype was seen at least ten times. The chain couples TRBV10-3 to TRBJ2-7; D uncertain. The CDR3 has 14 amino acids. The germline V gene has CDR1 ENHRY and CDR2 SYGVKD. The V and J ends lost 1 base and 3 bases respectively, with 10 bases between them. Written as DNA, the CDR3 is TGTGCCATCAGTGAGTTCGGCAACAACTACGAGCAGTACTTC. Residues: CAISEFGNNYEQYF.

This clonotype appeared many times. The chain uses TRBV5-1 and TRBJ1-2; D possibly corresponds to TRBD1 (6 bases). Germline CDR1 SGHRS, CDR2 YFSETQ. The CDR3 has 16 amino acids. Trimming removed 4 bases at V and 4 bases at J, with 20 bases between. CDR3 sequence: CASSPDPGQSIYGYTF. The CDR3 coding sequence is TGCGCCAGCAGCCCCGACCCTGGACAGAGTATCTATGGCTACACCTTC.

In its sample, this clonotype was seen many times. J is TRBJ2-5 and V is TRBV12-3 or TRBV12-4, with TRBD2 identical over 7 bases. The CDR3 runs to 15 residues. The ends lost 3 bases at V and 1 base at J; junction bases unmatched: 5. The CDR3 region is CASSLMASGQETQYF. DNA of the CDR3: TGTGCCAGCAGTTTGATGGCTAGCGGCCAAGAGACCCAGTACTTC.

This clonotype appeared a few times. This rearrangement joins TRBV28 to TRBJ2-5; 11 positions match TRBD1. The CDR3 spans 18 residues. Trimming removed 5 bases from V and 5 bases from J; junction bases left unmatched: 16. Per the germline V gene, CDR1 is MDHEN and CDR2 is SYDVKM. The CDR3 loop is CASSTTIVPGQGEETQYF. The DNA for the CDR3 is TGTGCCAGCAGTACCACGATCGTCCCGGGACAGGGGGAGGAGACCCAGTACTTC.

This clonotype was seen a handful of times. The rearrangement joins TRBV3-1 to TRBJ2-7; 9 bases align to TRBD1. The ends lost 4 bases at V and 3 bases at J; junction bases unmatched: 4. The CDR3 extends over 14 amino acids. Germline CDR1 is LGHDT and CDR2 is YNNKEL (reference sequence). CDR3 sequence: CASSLGQGDYEQYF. CDR3 sequence (DNA): TGTGCCAGCAGCCTGGGACAGGGCGACTACGAGCAGTACTTC.

This clonotype was detected many times. This chain joins TRBV7-9 and TRBJ2-1; 9 positions match TRBD1. V shed 7 bases, J shed 6 bases, and the junction held 7 bases outside the gene matches. The CDR3 extends over 14 amino acids. Germline values: CDR1 SEHNR, CDR2 FQNEAQ (reference sequence). The CDR3 is CASIPDRGPNEQFF. CDR3 bases: TGTGCCAGCATCCCGGACAGGGGCCCCAATGAGCAGTTCTTC.

This clonotype turned up a few times. As DNA, the CDR3 is TGTGCCAGCAAAAGCACTAGCGGCAACTACAATGAGCAGTTCTTC. Translating gives CASKSTSGNYNEQFF. J is TRBJ2-1 and V is TRBV6-1; 8 positions match TRBD2. The CDR3 covers 15 residues. The V and J ends lost 7 bases and 3 bases, in that order; junction bases with no gene match: 8. The germline gives CDR1 MNHNS, CDR2 SASEGT.

The chain has TRBV5-1 and TRBJ2-5; 7 nucleotides line up with TRBD2. The length of the CDR3 is 15 residues. Trimming removed 2 bases from V and 1 base from J; junction bases left unmatched: 5. CDR1 is SGHRS, CDR2 YFSETQ, per germline. CDR3 bases: TGCGCCAGCAGCTTTGGGGGGGGTACCCAAGAGACCCAGTACTTC. It is translated as CASSFGGGTQETQYF. Complete variable domain (other parts from reference TRBV5-1 and TRBJ2-5): KAGVTQTPRYLIKTRGQQVTLSCSPISGHRSVSWYQQTPGQGLQFLFEYFSETQRNKGNFPGRFSGRQFSNSRSEMNVSTLELGDSALYLCASSFGGGTQETQYFGPGTRLLVL.

The table lists this clonotype with many counts. The chain recombines TRBV12-3 or TRBV12-4 with TRBJ1-5, with 7 bases aligning to TRBD1. The CDR3 totals 15 residues. Losses at the gene ends were 5 bases for V and 7 bases for J; bases not matched to a gene: 11. The CDR3 nucleotides read TGTGCCAGCAGTGGCCCGACAGGGCAGGGACAGCCCCAGCATTTT. Its translation is CASSGPTGQGQPQHF.

J is TRBJ2-7 and V is TRBV27, with TRBD1 matching 7 bases. J lost 2 bases, V lost 7 bases, and 14 bases had no gene match. This CDR3 has 16 residues. Germline CDR1 reads MNHEY; CDR2 reads SMNVEV (reference sequence). Here the CDR3 reads CASTPSAGTAAYEQYF. The CDR3 DNA reads TGTGCCAGCACTCCCTCAGCCGGGACAGCCGCCTACGAGCAGTACTTC.

This clonotype was seen ten or more times. This rearrangement joins TRBV25-1 to TRBJ2-7; D not certain. Germline V gene lookup returns CDR1 MGHDK and CDR2 SYGVNS. This CDR3 has 15 residues. V shed 8 bases and J shed 3 bases, with 20 bases lying between them. The CDR3 region is CASSSSSLLDYEQYF. Here the CDR3 DNA reads TGTGCCAGCTCTTCGAGTTCTTTACTGGACTACGAGCAGTACTTC.